This T cell receptor (beta chain) was profiled in a study of cytomegalovirus exposure and HLA in healthy donors. About the study: An earlier analysis identified under 130 million unique TCR beta sequences in 150 million to 200 million T cells.

The germline gives CDR1 SGDLS, CDR2 YYNGEE. There are 13 residues in the CDR3. With 4 bases removed from V and 4 bases from J, the gap between germline ends came to 11 bases. In the PCR, 60 Vbeta and 13 Jbeta primers were used. Profiled with immunoSEQ multiplex PCR; TCRdb holds only in-frame clones, not every one. The table includes about 100,000 clones, roughly 79% detected once. Points from the study as a whole: Donors belonging to an Asian-associated ancestry cluster reportedly showed fewer N-insertions in productive TCRs than the roughly 670-donor mean, according to what a later analysis found. Previous analysis showed most TCR beta V segments were productive about 87% or about 30% of the time.

On this clone itself: What it binds is unknown.

The receptor was isolated from a female donor in good health and CMV-seropositive. Sequenced material: PBMCs. This chain joins TRBV9 and TRBJ2-5, with no clear D. The CDR3 spells CASSFGSGETQYF. The CDR3 coding sequence is TGTGCCAGCAGCTTTGGTTCGGGAGAGACCCAGTACTTC. The variable domain in full, with the rest retrieved from reference TRBV9 and TRBJ2-5, is DSGVTQTPKHLITATGQRVTLRCSPRSGDLSVYWYQQSLDQGLQFLIQYYNGEERAKGNILERFSAQQFPDLHSELNLSSLELGDSALYFCASSFGSGETQYFGPGTRLLVL.